This T cell receptor (beta chain) was recovered during a study of cytomegalovirus exposure and HLA in healthy donors. The study's findings and limits: Reportedly, HLA-A and HLA-B alleles of most subjects were accurately predicted from TCR beta. The authors later found TCR association rates varying by HLA locus, with DRB1 most and HLA-C fewest.

In the PCR, 60 Vbeta and 13 Jbeta primers were used. Repertoires were generated with immunoSEQ multiplex PCR, while TCRdb's copy carries only in-frame clones and drops some. Of roughly 110,000 clones in the sample, less than 80% were seen once. Details on this clone: What it binds is not known.

V was clipped by 5 bases and J by 6 bases, with 17 bases between them. There are 14 residues in the CDR3. CDR1 and CDR2 (germline): MRHNA, SNTAGT. Sequencing input: PBMCs. The chain has TRBV6-4 and TRBJ2-7; D might be TRBD2 (5 bases). The sequence was obtained from a woman in her twenties or thirties in good health and CMV-seronegative. The CDR3 DNA is TGTGCCAGCAGTCGGGCCCTCGGGGATTTCGAGCAGTACTTC. Translating it yields CASSRALGDFEQYF.